This T cell receptor (beta chain) appears in the sequencing data of a study of T cell responses to AZD1222 COVID-19 vaccine. The repertoire was sequenced with immunoSEQ multiplex PCR; TCRdb's copy has only in-frame clones and lacks some. The data show roughly 100,000 clones, about 91% seen once. With 4 bases removed from V and 6 bases from J, the gap between germline ends came to 10 bases. Germline loops: CDR1 SQVTM, CDR2 ANQGSEA. CDR3 size: 12 residues. Second doses that came at about 4 or about 12 weeks were put together. Study observations and caveats: Close to half of all spike-specific TCRs reportedly target regions of the variants that are unmutated. Repertoire sampling was restricted to post-peak T cell response timepoints.

Concerning this clone itself: Its antigen is not known.

This chain links TRBV29-1 with TRBJ2-1; the D is unclear. The TCR sequence derives from an adult who received the AZD1222 COVID-19 vaccine. This specimen was peripheral blood, taken 28 days after the second AZD1222 dose. CDR3 coding DNA: TGCAGCGTTGTCAATTTAGTCAATGAGCAGTTCTTC. This codes for CSVVNLVNEQFF.